Presented here are 31 T cell receptor beta chains from one specimen sequenced in a study of blood T cells in healthy people across ages. A second PCR of about 7 to 12 cycles used a sample-barcoded 5' primer and a J-beta primer mix. MiXCR, run by TCRdb on the 5' RACE reads, gives a single entry per CDR3 protein. This sample has over 500,000 distinct CDR3 sequences, with about 28% found just once. This same sample was also part of a study on T cells of mothers and their children.

The specimen sequenced was blood. These receptors were obtained from a boy aged 2 to 10 in good health.

Note on this clonotype: A junction end diverges from the germline sequence, so it may reflect a read error. The genes are TRBV29-1 and TRBJ2-2; the D gene could be TRBD1 or TRBD2 (5 bases each). The CDR3 has 13 amino acids. Per the germline V gene, CDR1 is SQVTM and CDR2 is ANQGSEA. The CDR3 spells CSVLLGLDREPFF. The CDR3 DNA is TGCAGCGTCCTCTTGGGGCTAGATAGGGAGCCGTTTTTT.

In its sample, this clonotype was seen a few times. The rearrangement joins TRBV30 to TRBJ2-5, with unresolved D. Judging by the DNA end, TRBJ2-1 fits better; the J call may be wrong. The CDR3 is 9 amino acids. Germline lookup yields CDR1 GTSNPN and CDR2 SVGIG (reference sequence). The CDR3 spells CACNHEQFF. The CDR3 nucleotides are TGTGCCTGCAACCATGAGCAGTTCTTC.

The V call is TRBV20-1, the J call TRBJ2-7; no firm D call. Trimming took 2 bases from V and 4 from J, leaving 15 bases between them. Germline V CDR1 and CDR2: DFQATT, SNEGSKA (reference sequence). This CDR3 comprises 14 residues. The CDR3 spells CSARSQLGKYEQYF. The DNA of the CDR3 is TGCAGTGCTAGATCCCAGTTGGGAAAATACGAGCAGTACTTC.

The chain recombines TRBV12-3 or TRBV12-4 with TRBJ2-5; TRBD2 might be the D (5 bases). Trimming took 7 bases from V and 1 from J, leaving 16 bases between them. The CDR3 covers 15 residues. CDR3 amino acids: CASTRGEGTQETQYF. CDR3 nucleotides: TGTGCCAGCACCAGAGGTGAGGGAACCCAAGAGACCCAGTACTTC.

This clonotype has more than one count but fewer than ten. The CDR3 coding sequence is TGTGCCAGCTGTCCACGGGACGCAAAAAACATTCAGTACTTC. Encoded protein: CASCPRDAKNIQYF. The gene calls are TRBV13 and TRBJ2-4; D is tentatively TRBD1 or TRBD2 (5 bases each). The CDR3 spans 14 residues. Trimming stripped 8 bases from V and 4 bases from J, with 15 bases between. Germline CDR1 reads PRHDT; CDR2 reads FYEKMQ (reference sequence).

This clonotype was counted only a few times. Since a much larger clone is just one base distant, this may be a read error. J is TRBJ2-5 and V is TRBV7-2; 9 positions match TRBD2. This CDR3 region has 15 residues. Looked up from germline, CDR1 is SGHTA and CDR2 is FQGNSA. The CDR3 spells CASSLGLAGQDTQYF. DNA of the CDR3: TGTGCCAGCAGCTTAGGTCTAGCGGGACAAGACACCCAGTACTTC. The full variable domain, its missing parts supplied by reference TRBV7-2 and TRBJ2-5, is GAGVSQSPSNKVTEKGKDVELRCDPISGHTALYWYRQSLGQGLEFLIYFQGNSAPDKSGLPSDRFSAERTGGSVSTLTIQRTQQEDSAVYLCASSLGLAGQDTQYFGPGTRLLVL.

J is TRBJ2-5 and V is TRBV5-6, with TRBD2 matching over 9 bases. This CDR3 contains 16 residues. The trim removed 4 bases at V and 5 bases at J, leaving 12 bases unmatched. Germline CDR1 reads SGHDT; CDR2 reads YYEEEE. This chain's CDR3 is CASSLLSGRGWETQYF. As DNA, the CDR3 is TGTGCCAGCAGCCTACTTAGCGGGAGAGGTTGGGAGACCCAGTACTTC.

This sequence joins TRBV20-1 and TRBJ1-4, with 7 positions matching TRBD1. The J segment lost 8 bases and the V segment lost 0 bases, leaving 6 bases of the junction unmatched. The germline gives CDR1 DFQATT, CDR2 SNEGSKA (reference sequence). The CDR3 contains 14 residues. CDR3 DNA: TGCAGTGCTAGAGATGTAGGGGGCTCCGAAAAACTGTTTTTT. Its protein product is CSARDVGGSEKLFF.

The chain carries TRBV2 and TRBJ1-1; no reliable D call. CDR3 size: 14 residues. The V end was cut by 8 bases, the J end by 0 bases, with 13 bases between. CDR1 and CDR2 (germline): SNHLY, FYNNEI. The CDR3 loop reads CASWEMGMNTEAFF. CDR3 nucleotides: TGTGCCAGCTGGGAAATGGGGATGAACACTGAAGCTTTCTTT. The variable domain in full, completed from reference TRBV2 and TRBJ1-1, reads EPEVTQTPSHQVTQMGQEVILRCVPISNHLYFYWYRQILGQKVEFLVSFYNNEISEKSEIFDDQFSVERPDGSNFTLKIRSTKLEDSAMYFCASWEMGMNTEAFFGQGTRLTVV.

CDR3 coding DNA: TGCGCCAGCAGCACGGGGACAGGGGACACTGAAGCTTTCTTT. Translating gives CASSTGTGDTEAFF. The V and J genes are TRBV5-1 and TRBJ1-1; 10 bases align to TRBD1. CDR3 size: 14 residues. Unmatched junction bases numbered 3, after V lost 4 bases and J lost 3 bases. CDR1 is SGHRS, CDR2 YFSETQ, per germline.

This clonotype was detected only a few times. The chain combines TRBV12-3 or TRBV12-4 with TRBJ1-4, with D tentatively TRBD1 (5 bases). This CDR3 region has 15 residues. Trimming stripped 6 bases from V and 4 bases from J, with 15 bases between. The CDR3 coding sequence is TGTGCCAGCAGCCCGCCGGGACTCCGTAATGAAAAACTGTTTTTT. This translates into CASSPPGLRNEKLFF.

Notes on this clonotype: At one boundary the junction diverges from the germline segment, which might be a read error. The rearrangement uses TRBV20-1 and TRBJ2-4; D remains unclear. This CDR3 is built from 13 residues. Per germline, CDR1 DFQATT and CDR2 SNEGSKA (reference sequence). CDR3 region: CSAPDQAKNTQYF. For the CDR3, the DNA is TGCAGTGCTCCGGACCAAGCCAAAAACACTCAGTACTTC.

V is TRBV13 and J is TRBJ2-5; tentatively, D is TRBD2 (5 bases). The CDR3 runs 14 residues. Trimming removed 3 bases from V and 5 bases from J, with 13 bases in between. The germline gives CDR1 PRHDT, CDR2 FYEKMQ (reference sequence). CDR3 DNA sequence: TGTGCCAGCAGCTTCGATAGCGATGGGGAGACCCAGTACTTC. Translation: CASSFDSDGETQYF.

In its sample, this clonotype was seen many times. The chain couples TRBV19 to TRBJ1-6; D gene ambiguous. The germline CDR1 and CDR2 sequences are LNHDA and SQIVND (reference sequence). The CDR3 totals 12 residues. Trimming removed 5 bases from V and 8 bases from J, with 7 bases in between. CDR3 loop: CASSYRDSPLHF. The CDR3 nucleotides read TGTGCCAGTAGTTATCGGGATTCACCCCTCCACTTT. The full variable domain, with the rest looked up from reference TRBV19 and TRBJ1-6, is DGGITQSPKYLFRKEGQNVTLSCEQNLNHDAMYWYRQDPGQGLRLIYYSQIVNDFQKGDIAEGYSVSREKKESFPLTVTSAQKNPTAFYLCASSYRDSPLHFGNGTRLTVT.

The rearrangement uses TRBV20-1 and TRBJ1-4; unclear D gene. V gave up 3 bases and J gave up 8 bases, with 13 bases separating them. This CDR3 region has 13 residues. Germline CDR1 DFQATT, CDR2 SNEGSKA (reference sequence). The CDR3 DNA sequence: TGCAGTGCTAGTTGGGTTCCAGAGGAAAAACTGTTTTTT. This codes for CSASWVPEEKLFF.

The chain has TRBV12-3 or TRBV12-4 and TRBJ1-1, with 9 bases identical to TRBD1. The CDR3 has 15 residues. The V gene end was trimmed by 5 bases and the J gene end by 5 bases; junction bases not matched to a gene: 9. Written as DNA, the CDR3 is TGTGCCAGCAGTGTCACAGGGGGCTGGGGAACTGAAGCTTTCTTT. It encodes CASSVTGGWGTEAFF.

The chain recombines TRBV4-1 with TRBJ1-4; 8 nucleotides align to TRBD1. The length of the CDR3 is 14 residues. The germline V gene encodes CDR1 MGHRA and CDR2 YSYEKL. J was trimmed by 8 bases and V by 6 bases; bases with no gene match: 8. In nucleotides, the CDR3 is TGCGCCAGCAGACGACAGGGGCCGCAAGAAAAACTGTTTTTT. This translates into CASRRQGPQEKLFF.

V gene TRBV7-3 combines with J gene TRBJ2-5, with 8 bases matching TRBD2. Unmatched junction bases numbered 6, after V lost 5 bases and J lost 1 base. CDR1 is SGHTA and CDR2 is FQGTGA in the germline V gene. There are 15 residues in the CDR3. The CDR3: CASSVVGGAQETQYF. In nucleotides, the CDR3 is TGTGCCAGCAGCGTGGTCGGGGGGGCCCAAGAGACCCAGTACTTC.

The chain recombines TRBV5-5 with TRBJ1-5; D possibly corresponds to TRBD1 (5 bases). The V end was cut by 5 bases, the J end by 5 bases, with 23 bases between. From germline, CDR1 is SGHKS and CDR2 YYEKEE (reference sequence). This CDR3 region has 17 residues. The CDR3 nucleotides read TGTGCCAGCAGTTTAGGAGGGGCAACGCGACCGGATCAGCCCCAGCATTTT. Translation gives CASSLGGATRPDQPQHF.

The chain uses TRBV27 and TRBJ2-7; 15 bases map to TRBD2. The germline CDR1 and CDR2 sequences are MNHEY and SMNVEV (reference sequence). This CDR3 region has 17 residues. V trimming: 6 bases; J trimming: 0 bases; junction bases outside the gene matches: 6. This chain's CDR3 is CASRRTSGRERSYEQYF. In DNA form, the CDR3 reads TGTGCCAGCAGACGGACTAGCGGGAGGGAGCGCTCCTACGAGCAGTACTTC.

This clonotype is a singleton in its sample. The junction shows a germline mismatch at one end, possibly a read error. The chain links TRBV7-2 to TRBJ2-1, with 8 bases fitting TRBD2. This CDR3 region has 15 residues. The germline V gene has CDR1 SGHTA and CDR2 FQGNSA. The CDR3 DNA follows: TGTGCCAGCAGCTTAGTGGCTAGCGGGTACAATGAGCGGTTCTTC. Amino acids: CASSLVASGYNERFF.

This clonotype has at least ten counts. The genes are TRBV20-1 and TRBJ2-1; D perhaps matches TRBD2 (6 bases). Deletions cut 3 bases from V and 4 bases from J, with 10 bases between. Germline V lookup: CDR1 DFQATT, CDR2 SNEGSKA (reference sequence). The CDR3 runs to 13 residues. The CDR3 is CSASGRSYNEQFF. In nucleotides, the CDR3 is TGCAGTGCTAGCGGGAGAAGTTACAATGAGCAGTTCTTC.

Only a few counts were recorded for this clonotype. This chain uses TRBV9 with TRBJ2-7, with D perhaps matching TRBD1 or TRBD2 (5 bases each). Germline lookup yields CDR1 SGDLS and CDR2 YYNGEE. This CDR3 region has 14 residues. Trimming cost V 0 bases and J 6 bases, with 13 bases left between them. CDR3 in DNA: TGTGCCAGCAGCGTAGAAGGGACCGTCAGCGAGCAGTACTTC. This sequence encodes CASSVEGTVSEQYF. Full variable domain (outside the CDR3, taken from reference TRBV9 and TRBJ2-7): DSGVTQTPKHLITATGQRVTLRCSPRSGDLSVYWYQQSLDQGLQFLIQYYNGEERAKGNILERFSAQQFPDLHSELNLSSLELGDSALYFCASSVEGTVSEQYFGPGTRLTVT.

This clonotype was observed once. The gene calls are TRBV5-1 and TRBJ1-4, with D perhaps TRBD1 (5 bases). The germline V gene encodes CDR1 SGHRS and CDR2 YFSETQ. Trimming stripped 4 bases from V and 3 bases from J, with 16 bases between. CDR3 length: 16 amino acids. The CDR3, as DNA: TGCGCCAGCAGCCCCCAGGGCTCGCAAGCTAATGAAAAACTGTTTTTT. Translation: CASSPQGSQANEKLFF.

The V call is TRBV30, the J call TRBJ2-2; no firm D call. Trimming removed 1 base from V and 5 bases from J, with 5 bases in between. Germline lookup yields CDR1 GTSNPN and CDR2 SVGIG (reference sequence). This CDR3 comprises 12 residues. The CDR3 loop reads CAWSGVTGELFF. The CDR3 nucleotides read TGTGCCTGGAGTGGAGTAACCGGGGAGCTGTTTTTT.

This clonotype has a handful of counts. The chain employs TRBV12-3 or TRBV12-4 and TRBJ1-4, with 7 bases matching TRBD1. The CDR3 is 16 amino acids. J gave up 3 bases and V 1 base, and 5 bases lay outside the gene matches. DNA for the CDR3: TGTGCCAGCAGTTTAGGCCCTGACAGGGCTAATGAAAAACTGTTTTTT. This translates into CASSLGPDRANEKLFF.

Many counts were recorded for this clonotype. The chain carries TRBV7-9 and TRBJ1-2; no definite D call. The germline gives CDR1 SEHNR, CDR2 FQNEAQ (reference sequence). The CDR3 contains 15 residues. Between the trimmed V and J ends, which lost 3 bases and 3 bases, there was a span of 14 bases. DNA of the CDR3: TGTGCCAGCAGCTTCTTCGAGGGCGGGGACTATGGCTACACCTTC. This encodes CASSFFEGGDYGYTF.

V usage is TRBV7-2 and J usage is TRBJ1-6; D not certain. With 2 bases removed from V and 8 bases from J, the gap between germline ends came to 13 bases. The germline V gene encodes CDR1 SGHTA and CDR2 FQGNSA. CDR3 size: 15 residues. As DNA, the CDR3 is TGTGCCAGCAGCTTATTTCAGAGGGTGGATTCACCCCTCCACTTT. It codes for CASSLFQRVDSPLHF. Full variable domain (remainder filled in from reference TRBV7-2 and TRBJ1-6): GAGVSQSPSNKVTEKGKDVELRCDPISGHTALYWYRQSLGQGLEFLIYFQGNSAPDKSGLPSDRFSAERTGGSVSTLTIQRTQQEDSAVYLCASSLFQRVDSPLHFGNGTRLTVT.

This clonotype was observed a handful of times. The junction departs from the called germline gene at one end, perhaps through a read error. J is TRBJ2-2 and V is TRBV6-5; 12 bases map to TRBD2. This CDR3 has 17 amino acids. Germline values: CDR1 MNHEY, CDR2 SVGAGI. CDR3 in amino acids: CASSYSLLAGGTGELVF. DNA for the CDR3: TGTGCCAGCAGTTACTCGTTACTAGCGGGAGGAACCGGGGAGCTGGTTTTT.

The chain combines TRBV7-2 with TRBJ2-7; TRBD2 might be the D (6 bases). Trimming removed 3 bases from V and 3 bases from J, with 9 bases in between. CDR1 is SGHTA and CDR2 is FQGNSA in the germline V gene. The CDR3 has 13 residues. CDR3 protein: CASSFLDYYEQYF. CDR3 in DNA: TGTGCCAGCAGCTTCCTGGACTACTACGAGCAGTACTTC.

This clonotype has only a few counts. The V gene is TRBV5-1, the J gene TRBJ2-2; a possible D gene is TRBD1 (7 bases). Germline V gene sequence: CDR1 SGHRS, CDR2 YFSETQ. This CDR3 is built from 15 residues. The V and J ends lost 3 bases and 6 bases respectively, with 15 bases between them. The CDR3 DNA reads TGCGCCAGCAGCTACGGCAGGGGGGACGCCGGGGAGCTGTTTTTT. Protein: CASSYGRGDAGELFF. Supplemented by reference TRBV5-1 and TRBJ2-2, the full variable domain reads KAGVTQTPRYLIKTRGQQVTLSCSPISGHRSVSWYQQTPGQGLQFLFEYFSETQRNKGNFPGRFSGRQFSNSRSEMNVSTLELGDSALYLCASSYGRGDAGELFFGEGSRLTVL.